These 32 T cell receptor beta chains were sequenced from one sample in a study of shared clonotypes between healthy human individuals. Only in-frame clones appear in the TCRdb table, and some are missing; sequencing was by immunoSEQ multiplex PCR. The repertoire holds 2,500,000 or so clones, 80% to 95% seen once, with 0.3% to 0.4% in the top ten. Sequencing used naive CD4+ T cells from PBMCs. Sample subset: CD45RA+ positively selected. These receptors were collected from a young man in good health. Some clones in this sample may be carry-over from other donors' samples.

The V call is TRBV7-8, the J call TRBJ2-5; TRBD2 matches 10 bases. The V gene end was trimmed by 3 bases and the J gene end by 8 bases; junction bases not matched to a gene: 9. The CDR3 totals 15 residues. Germline CDR1 SGHVS, CDR2 FQNEAQ. In DNA form, the CDR3 reads TGTGCCAGCAGCTTTACTAGCGGGACCCCCCGAACCCAGTACTTC. It is translated as CASSFTSGTPRTQYF.

Concerning this clone itself: The junction departs from germline at one end; a sequencing error may be responsible. Additional DNA sequences in this sample encode the identical CDR3. The rearrangement joins TRBV2 to TRBJ2-2; TRBD2 agrees at 8 bases. The CDR3 contains 16 residues. In germline, CDR1 is SNHLY, CDR2 FYNNEI. In nucleotides, the CDR3 is TGTGCCAGTAGTGAAAGCGGGAGCTTGTACACCGGGGAGCTGTTTTTT. Translating it yields CASSESGSLYTGELFF. The full variable domain, completed using reference TRBV2 and TRBJ2-2, is EPEVTQTPSHQVTQMGQEVILRCVPISNHLYFYWYRQILGQKVEFLVSFYNNEISEKSEIFDDQFSVERPDGSNFTLKIRSTKLEDSAMYFCASSESGSLYTGELFFGEGSRLTVL.

The rearrangement uses TRBV7-8 and TRBJ2-1; 9 positions agree with TRBD2. CDR3 length: 17 residues. The V and J ends lost 5 bases and 3 bases, in that order; junction bases with no gene match: 11. Germline loops: CDR1 SGHVS, CDR2 FQNEAQ. The CDR3 sequence is CASSPRPVAGDYNEQFF. The CDR3 DNA sequence: TGTGCCAGCAGCCCGCGGCCGGTAGCGGGAGACTACAATGAGCAGTTCTTC.

V usage is TRBV19 and J usage is TRBJ1-1; no reliable D call. This CDR3 spans 14 amino acids. V was pared by 3 bases and J by 5 bases, with 13 bases between. Germline-derived CDR1 and CDR2 are LNHDA and SQIVND (reference sequence). The DNA for the CDR3 is TGTGCCAGTAGTATCCGGCAGGCCAGTACTGAAGCTTTCTTT. It is translated as CASSIRQASTEAFF.

The chain combines TRBV2 with TRBJ2-1; 7 bases map to TRBD2. CDR1 and CDR2 (germline): SNHLY, FYNNEI. This CDR3 has 15 amino acids. V lost 6 bases and J lost 1; bases outside the gene matches: 6. The CDR3 here is CASRDVAGSYNEQFF. CDR3 DNA sequence: TGTGCCAGCAGGGACGTAGCGGGTTCCTACAATGAGCAGTTCTTC.

The genes are TRBV21-1 and TRBJ2-5; TRBD1 is the table's D call and was not checked against the DNA. TRBV21-1 represents a pseudogene. The CDR3 runs to 18 residues. This chain's CDR3 is CASSSRDRGREGQETQYF. In DNA, the CDR3 is TGTGCCAGCAGCTCCCGGGACAGGGGGCGCGAGGGCCAAGAGACCCAGTACTTC.

Details on this clone: Other DNA sequences from this sample encode an identical CDR3 as well. V usage is TRBV5-1 and J usage is TRBJ1-1; 8 bases fit TRBD1. CDR3 length: 14 amino acids. Germline CDR1 reads SGHRS; CDR2 reads YFSETQ. Trimming removed 5 bases from V and 1 base from J; junction bases left unmatched: 4. CDR3 nucleotides: TGCGCCAGCAGTACTGGACAGGGGAACACTGAAGCTTTCTTT. Translated, it gives CASSTGQGNTEAFF.

The V and J genes are TRBV6-6 and TRBJ1-1, with 8 bases identical to TRBD1. This CDR3 contains 12 residues. The V gene end was trimmed by 6 bases and the J gene end by 9 bases; junction bases not matched to a gene: 6. In germline, CDR1 is MNHNY, CDR2 SVGAGI (reference sequence). CDR3 protein: CASSSTGAKAFF. The CDR3 DNA reads TGTGCCAGCAGCTCGACAGGGGCTAAAGCTTTCTTT.

This clone showed up just once. The chain uses TRBV6-5 and TRBJ1-5; TRBD1 matches at 7 bases. Trimming took 6 bases from V and 6 from J; bases not matched to a gene: 5. The CDR3 sequence is 13 residues long. Germline-derived CDR1 and CDR2 are MNHEY and SVGAGI. This chain's CDR3 is CASREQGFQPQHF. The CDR3, as DNA: TGTGCCAGCAGGGAACAGGGGTTTCAGCCCCAGCATTTT.

This clone was counted once. This chain uses TRBV7-6 with TRBJ1-3; tentatively, D is TRBD1 (5 bases). The germline V gene encodes CDR1 SGHVS and CDR2 FNYEAQ. V lost 2 bases and J 0 bases, leaving 14 bases between the germline ends. The CDR3 runs to 17 residues. CDR3 nucleotides: TGTGCCAGCAGCTTATTTGGGGGTCAGAGCTCTGGAAACACCATATATTTT. It yields the protein CASSLFGGQSSGNTIYF.

This sequence joins TRBV11-2 and TRBJ2-2; the match to TRBD1 covers 8 bases. CDR3 length equals 16 residues. V lost 5 bases to trimming and J lost 4 bases; unmatched junction nucleotides: 9. Germline-derived CDR1 and CDR2 are SGHAT and FQNNGV. In DNA, the CDR3 is TGTGCCAGCAGCATGTTCGACAGGGGAGGCACCGGGGAGCTGTTTTTT. Its protein product is CASSMFDRGGTGELFF.

This sequence joins TRBV7-8 and TRBJ1-5, with D uncertain. Germline V gene sequence: CDR1 SGHVS, CDR2 FQNEAQ. With 7 bases removed from V and 0 bases from J, the gap between germline ends came to 7 bases. The CDR3 length is 13 residues. The CDR3, as DNA: TGTGCCAGCACCTTCAATAGCAATCAGCCCCAGCATTTT. Encoded protein: CASTFNSNQPQHF.

The V call is TRBV10-3, the J call TRBJ1-2; no clear D. This CDR3 has 11 residues. The germline V and J ends were trimmed by 6 bases and 4 bases, with 6 bases remaining between them. Per the germline V gene, CDR1 is ENHRY and CDR2 is SYGVKD. CDR3 sequence (DNA): TGTGCCATCAGCCAGAGCTATGGCTACACCTTC. It codes for CAISQSYGYTF.

This clone was seen only once. Other DNA sequences in the same sample also yield this CDR3. The chain carries TRBV29-1 and TRBJ1-2; 11 nucleotides match TRBD1. The CDR3 is made up of 13 amino acids. Germline V gives CDR1 SQVTM, CDR2 ANQGSEA. With 3 bases clipped from V and 7 bases from J, the junction kept 4 bases outside the gene matches. CDR3 amino acids: CSVEGTGGSGYTF. CDR3 DNA sequence: TGCAGCGTTGAGGGGACAGGGGGTTCTGGCTACACCTTC.

This clone showed up just a few times. V gene TRBV9 combines with J gene TRBJ1-4, with D possibly TRBD1 on 5 matching bases. Germline CDR1 and CDR2: SGDLS and YYNGEE. The V gene lost 0 bases and the J gene lost 6 bases, with 18 bases spanning the gap. The CDR3 contains 17 residues. The CDR3 sequence: CASSVGQPGGWDEKLFF. The DNA of the CDR3 is TGTGCCAGCAGCGTAGGACAGCCCGGGGGATGGGATGAAAAACTGTTTTTT.

V is TRBV28 and J is TRBJ1-5; no clear D gene. CDR1 and CDR2 from the germline V gene are MDHEN and SYDVKM. This CDR3 contains 13 residues. V was cut by 2 bases and J by 6 bases, with 8 bases left in between. The DNA for the CDR3 is TGTGCCAGCAGTTTAATTGCTGGTCAGCCCCAGCATTTT. The encoded protein is CASSLIAGQPQHF.

V and J are TRBV11-2 and TRBJ2-1; 8 nucleotides agree with TRBD2. The germline gives CDR1 SGHAT, CDR2 FQNNGV. This CDR3 has 17 amino acids. J gave up 9 bases and V 0 bases, and 13 bases lay outside the gene matches. The CDR3 DNA follows: TGTGCCAGCAGCTTAGATTTTTCGGGAGGGCCTCGGTTTGAGCAGTTCTTC. This sequence encodes CASSLDFSGGPRFEQFF.

The chain couples TRBV2 to TRBJ1-2; 8 nucleotides agree with TRBD1. Germline V gene lookup returns CDR1 SNHLY and CDR2 FYNNEI. The V and J ends lost 5 bases and 8 bases, in that order; junction bases with no gene match: 10. CDR3 length equals 14 residues. The CDR3 DNA reads as TGTGCCAGCAGTTCAGAGGCAGGGGGCGCAGGCTACACCTTC. Its protein product is CASSSEAGGAGYTF.

The rearrangement joins TRBV5-1 to TRBJ2-7; TRBD2 agrees at 9 bases. J gave up 5 bases and V 4 bases, and 16 bases lay outside the gene matches. This CDR3 spans 17 amino acids. Per the germline V gene, CDR1 is SGHRS and CDR2 is YFSETQ. The CDR3: CASSRGTSTPTGDEQYF. The CDR3 DNA reads TGCGCCAGCAGCCGGGGGACTAGCACTCCAACGGGCGACGAGCAGTACTTC.

Concerning this clone itself: Other DNA variants within this sample encode the same CDR3. The chain has TRBV29-1 and TRBJ2-5, with D maybe TRBD1 (5 bases). Deletions cut 5 bases from V and 0 bases from J, with 10 bases between. The CDR3 has 13 residues. The germline V gene encodes CDR1 SQVTM and CDR2 ANQGSEA. CDR3 in DNA: TGCAGCGTTAAGGGGCAGTACCAAGAGACCCAGTACTTC. Translation gives CSVKGQYQETQYF.

V gene TRBV9 combines with J gene TRBJ2-3; 8 positions match TRBD2. The junction had 15 bases not matched to a gene; V was cut back by 4 bases and J by 2 bases. Germline V gives CDR1 SGDLS, CDR2 YYNGEE. The CDR3 spans 18 residues. The CDR3 coding sequence is TGTGCCAGCAGCTCCCCCCGGGGGGGCAGGTTAGCCACAGATACGCAGTATTTT. This sequence encodes CASSSPRGGRLATDTQYF.

As to this clone: Other DNA sequences in the sample encode the same CDR3. The chain couples TRBV5-1 to TRBJ2-5; D possibly corresponds to TRBD2 (5 bases). Germline V gene lookup returns CDR1 SGHRS and CDR2 YFSETQ. This CDR3 is 14 amino acids long. Trimming took off 0 bases at V and 2 bases at J, with 8 bases between the two ends. The CDR3 is CASSLVSGQETQYF. In nucleotides, the CDR3 is TGCGCCAGCAGCTTGGTGAGCGGACAAGAGACCCAGTACTTC.

This clone was detected only a few times. The rearrangement links TRBV2 to TRBJ2-2; 7 nucleotides match TRBD2. Unmatched junction bases numbered 4, after V lost 5 bases and J lost 4 bases. Per germline, CDR1 SNHLY and CDR2 FYNNEI. The length of the CDR3 is 14 residues. The CDR3 is CASSTQRGTGELFF. CDR3 DNA: TGTGCCAGCAGTACCCAGCGGGGCACCGGGGAGCTGTTTTTT. Variable domain in full (rest from reference TRBV2 and TRBJ2-2): EPEVTQTPSHQVTQMGQEVILRCVPISNHLYFYWYRQILGQKVEFLVSFYNNEISEKSEIFDDQFSVERPDGSNFTLKIRSTKLEDSAMYFCASSTQRGTGELFFGEGSRLTVL.

In its sample, this clone was seen once. The J gene is TRBJ2-5, the V gene TRBV18, with D tentatively TRBD2 (5 bases). V lost 0 bases and J 5 bases, leaving 10 bases between the germline ends. Germline assignment: CDR1 KGHSH and CDR2 LQKENI. There are 14 residues in the CDR3. This CDR3 reads CASSPPPGWETQYF. The CDR3 DNA follows: TGTGCCAGCTCACCACCGCCGGGATGGGAGACCCAGTACTTC.

In DNA form, the CDR3 reads TGTGCCAGCTCACCAACAGGGGACAGGGGAGGACAGCCCCAGCATTTT. It translates to CASSPTGDRGGQPQHF. The genes are TRBV18 and TRBJ1-5, with 10 positions matching TRBD1. The CDR3 covers 16 residues. CDR1 is KGHSH and CDR2 is LQKENI in the germline V gene. Trimming took 2 bases from V and 7 from J; bases not matched to a gene: 8.

The chain links TRBV4-2 to TRBJ2-1; D may be TRBD2 (6 bases). The germline V gene encodes CDR1 LGHNA and CDR2 YNFKEQ. V shed 1 base and J shed 8 bases, with 18 bases lying between them. This CDR3 is built from 16 residues. Written as DNA, the CDR3 is TGTGCCAGCAGCCAAGGCGGGGACTTACTGGGTGATGAGCAGTTCTTC. This gives the protein CASSQGGDLLGDEQFF.

For this clone: Within the sample, other DNA sequences also encode this same CDR3. The chain carries TRBV5-1 and TRBJ2-1; 12 bases are shared with TRBD2. Germline loops: CDR1 SGHRS, CDR2 YFSETQ. Unmatched junction bases numbered 1, after V lost 0 bases and J lost 3 bases. The CDR3 is 16 amino acids. CDR3 in amino acids: CASSLVTSGSYNEQFF. DNA of the CDR3: TGCGCCAGCAGCTTGGTGACTAGCGGGAGCTACAATGAGCAGTTCTTC.

The chain combines TRBV28 with TRBJ2-7; D is ambiguous. Germline assignment: CDR1 MDHEN and CDR2 SYDVKM. This CDR3 region has 15 residues. Deletions cut 3 bases from V and 3 bases from J, with 15 bases between. CDR3 loop: CASSFVGTNFYEQYF. The CDR3 region has the DNA TGTGCCAGCAGTTTTGTGGGTACCAATTTCTACGAGCAGTACTTC.

The genes are TRBV7-8 and TRBJ1-2, with a weak D call TRBD1 (6 bases). Between the trimmed V and J ends, which lost 1 base and 4 bases, there was a span of 13 bases. The CDR3 contains 15 residues. Looked up from germline, CDR1 is SGHVS and CDR2 is FQNEAQ. The CDR3 nucleotides are TGTGCCAGCAGCTTAGTCGGGCAGGGGTCCTATGGCTACACCTTC. Amino acids: CASSLVGQGSYGYTF.

The CDR3 spells CASSLEALGRNQPQHF. The DNA of the CDR3 is TGCGCCAGCAGCTTGGAGGCACTAGGGAGAAATCAGCCCCAGCATTTT. The chain recombines TRBV5-1 with TRBJ1-5; no reliable D call. The CDR3 totals 16 residues. Deletions cut 0 bases from V and 4 bases from J, with 14 bases between. CDR1 SGHRS and CDR2 YFSETQ come from the germline V gene. The complete variable domain, with remaining parts taken from reference TRBV5-1 and TRBJ1-5, reads KAGVTQTPRYLIKTRGQQVTLSCSPISGHRSVSWYQQTPGQGLQFLFEYFSETQRNKGNFPGRFSGRQFSNSRSEMNVSTLELGDSALYLCASSLEALGRNQPQHFGDGTRLSIL.

The gene calls are TRBV11-2 and TRBJ2-7; maybe TRBD1 (5 bases). Germline assignment: CDR1 SGHAT and CDR2 FQNNGV. V was cut by 0 bases and J by 6 bases, with 9 bases left in between. This CDR3 has 13 amino acids. Written as DNA, the CDR3 is TGTGCCAGCAGCTTAGATCCAGGGATCGAGCAGTACTTC. It is translated as CASSLDPGIEQYF.

J is TRBJ2-3 and V is TRBV5-1, with D perhaps given as TRBD1 or TRBD2 (5 bases each). Trimming cost V 4 bases and J 3 bases, with 9 bases left between them. Germline lookup yields CDR1 SGHRS and CDR2 YFSETQ. This CDR3 is 13 amino acids long. This CDR3 reads CASSGTETDTQYF. Here the CDR3 DNA reads TGCGCCAGCAGCGGGACCGAAACAGATACGCAGTATTTT.